The entry below describes one T cell receptor beta chain. The sample belongs to a study of blood T cell repertoires in COVID-19. Study background: Samples taken during acute and convalescent COVID-19 were collected in the United States, Italy and Spain. PBMCs, B-cell-depleted T cells, or T cells were the source of the cDNA or gDNA that made up the material.

Germline loops: CDR1 SEHNR, CDR2 FQNEAQ (reference sequence). This CDR3 has 15 amino acids. V lost 5 bases and J lost 0, with 8 bases in between. In the authors' methods: Quantification of nucleated cells was approximated via reference gene primer amplification. Assay used: immunoSEQ multiplex PCR; TCRdb lists only in-frame clones, some missing. The V and J calls and clone size were taken over from that table, and D and trimming were inferred from the DNA. This table has 150,000 to 200,000 clones, 70% to 90% appearing once. The V call is TRBV7-9, the J call TRBJ1-6; D remains ambiguous. The TCR sequence derives from a man younger than 30 with acute or convalescent COVID-19. The source material was peripheral blood. CDR3 in DNA: TGTGCCAGCAGCGGAAGGAGCTCCTATAATTCACCCCTCCACTTT. Translating it yields CASSGRSSYNSPLHF.